This T cell receptor (beta chain) stems from a study of blood T cell repertoires in COVID-19. CDR1 and CDR2 (germline): ENHRY, SYGVKD. CDR3 size: 13 residues. With 10 bases removed from V and 8 bases from J, the gap between germline ends came to 15 bases. The table came from immunoSEQ multiplex PCR; TCRdb's copy has only in-frame clones and leaves some out. This sample has more than 90,000 clones, with 86% found just once. The genes are TRBV10-3 and TRBJ1-6; D is undetermined. The sequencing input was peripheral blood. This clonotype originated in a man between 35 and 55 years old with acute or convalescent COVID-19. The DNA of the CDR3 is TGTGCCACCAGAGTAGATTTTGATTCACCCCTCCACTTT. Translation gives CATRVDFDSPLHF.